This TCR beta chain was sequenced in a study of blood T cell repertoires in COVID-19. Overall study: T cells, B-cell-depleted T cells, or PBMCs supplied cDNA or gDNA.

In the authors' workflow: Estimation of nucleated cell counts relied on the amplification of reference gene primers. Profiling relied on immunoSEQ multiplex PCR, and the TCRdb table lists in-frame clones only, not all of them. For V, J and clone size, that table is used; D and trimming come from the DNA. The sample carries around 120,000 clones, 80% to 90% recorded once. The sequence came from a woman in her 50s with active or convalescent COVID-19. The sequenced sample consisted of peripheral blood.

The DNA for the CDR3 is TGTGCCAGCAGTTTTGGGACAGCCTACGAGCAGTACTTC. Translated, it gives CASSFGTAYEQYF. The chain employs TRBV28 and TRBJ2-7; 7 bases line up with TRBD1. The CDR3 contains 13 residues. V was pared by 3 bases and J by 2 bases, with 1 base of the junction left unmatched. Germline CDR1 and CDR2: MDHEN and SYDVKM. Full variable domain (outside the CDR3, taken from reference TRBV28 and TRBJ2-7): DVKVTQSSRYLVKRTGEKVFLECVQDMDHENMFWYRQDPGLGLRLIYFSYDVKMKEKGDIPEGYSVSREKKERFSLILESASTNQTSMYLCASSFGTAYEQYFGPGTRLTVT.